Below are 30 T cell receptor beta chains sequenced from a single sample in a study of cytomegalovirus exposure and HLA in healthy donors. Researchers ran the PCR with 60 Vbeta and 13 Jbeta primers. The table came from immunoSEQ multiplex PCR; TCRdb's copy has only in-frame clones and leaves some out. The repertoire holds tens of thousands of clones, with about 71% as singletons. Sequencing was performed on PBMCs. All receptors come from a man in his sixties in good health and CMV-seropositive.

V and J are TRBV5-1 and TRBJ2-2; TRBD2 might be the D (7 bases). This CDR3 spans 18 amino acids. V lost 1 base and J 8 bases, leaving 24 bases between the germline ends. Germline V gives CDR1 SGHRS, CDR2 YFSETQ. The CDR3 region has the DNA TGCGCCAGCAGCTTGCCCAAAACGGGGGGCTCGTCTATTGGGGAGCTGTTTTTT. Its protein product is CASSLPKTGGSSIGELFF.

This clone has only one observation. This sequence joins TRBV7-6 and TRBJ2-5, with 8 bases that match TRBD2. Germline V gives CDR1 SGHVS, CDR2 FNYEAQ. V dropped 2 bases and J dropped 0; count of bases not matched to a gene: 5. The CDR3 runs 16 residues. The CDR3 protein is CASSLTSGRYQETQYF. CDR3 coding DNA: TGTGCCAGCAGCTTAACTAGCGGAAGGTACCAAGAGACCCAGTACTTC.

This chain uses TRBV7-9 with TRBJ1-5, with 7 positions matching TRBD1. The CDR3 has 15 amino acids. Trimming removed 1 base from V and 6 bases from J; junction bases left unmatched: 6. The germline V gene encodes CDR1 SEHNR and CDR2 FQNEAQ (reference sequence). This chain's CDR3 is CASSLGRGPGQPQHF. The CDR3 coding sequence is TGTGCCAGCAGCTTAGGGAGGGGGCCGGGTCAGCCCCAGCATTTT.

V and J are TRBV7-9 and TRBJ2-1, with 12 bases that match TRBD2. V lost 4 bases to trimming and J lost 8 bases; unmatched junction nucleotides: 6. The CDR3 loop spans 15 amino acids. Germline lookup yields CDR1 SEHNR and CDR2 FQNEAQ (reference sequence). The CDR3 spells CASSSRTSGKDEQFF. The CDR3 DNA follows: TGTGCCAGCAGCTCCCGGACTAGCGGGAAGGATGAGCAGTTCTTC.

This sequence joins TRBV25-1 and TRBJ2-5; the D gene is possibly TRBD2 (5 bases). CDR3 length: 14 residues. CDR1 and CDR2 from the germline V gene are MGHDK and SYGVNS. V dropped 2 bases and J dropped 7 bases, with 14 bases sitting between them. CDR3 residues: CASSEGSSVGTQYF. The CDR3 nucleotides are TGTGCCAGCAGTGAAGGGAGCAGCGTAGGGACCCAGTACTTC.

This chain uses TRBV6-6 with TRBJ1-1, with a possible D match to TRBD1 (5 bases). V was cut by 2 bases and J by 5 bases, with 15 bases left in between. This CDR3 region has 15 residues. Per the germline V gene, CDR1 is MNHNY and CDR2 is SVGAGI (reference sequence). CDR3 nucleotides: TGTGCCAGCAGTTACACCGCTAGGAGGGGAACTGAAGCTTTCTTT. This encodes CASSYTARRGTEAFF.

This chain joins TRBV2 and TRBJ1-1; TRBD1 agrees at 8 bases. Germline V gene lookup returns CDR1 SNHLY and CDR2 FYNNEI. CDR3 size: 13 residues. V lost 9 bases and J lost 5; bases outside the gene matches: 8. This chain's CDR3 is CARTGVARTEAFF. In DNA form, the CDR3 reads TGTGCCAGGACAGGGGTCGCACGGACTGAAGCTTTCTTT. The full variable domain, completed using reference TRBV2 and TRBJ1-1, is EPEVTQTPSHQVTQMGQEVILRCVPISNHLYFYWYRQILGQKVEFLVSFYNNEISEKSEIFDDQFSVERPDGSNFTLKIRSTKLEDSAMYFCARTGVARTEAFFGQGTRLTVV.

This chain uses TRBV11-2 with TRBJ2-7; D is possibly TRBD2 (5 bases). V lost 1 base to trimming and J lost 5 bases, with 18 bases between them. Germline V gene data show CDR1 as SGHAT and CDR2 as FQNNGV. The CDR3 covers 16 residues. CDR3 coding DNA: TGTGCCAGCAGCTTAGGGCCGGGCCCCCTCGGGGACGAGCAGTACTTC. Protein product: CASSLGPGPLGDEQYF.

This clone was seen only a few times. The chain couples TRBV19 to TRBJ2-2; 8 bases agree with TRBD2. The ends lost 3 bases at V and 4 bases at J; junction bases unmatched: 4. Germline CDR1 LNHDA, CDR2 SQIVND (reference sequence). The length of the CDR3 is 15 residues. CDR3 sequence reads: CASSIRSGSTGELFF. For the CDR3, the DNA is TGTGCCAGTAGTATTCGGAGCGGGAGCACCGGGGAGCTGTTTTTT. Full variable domain (missing parts from reference TRBV19 and TRBJ2-2): DGGITQSPKYLFRKEGQNVTLSCEQNLNHDAMYWYRQDPGQGLRLIYYSQIVNDFQKGDIAEGYSVSREKKESFPLTVTSAQKNPTAFYLCASSIRSGSTGELFFGEGSRLTVL.

The table lists this clone with a few counts. The chain uses TRBV4-1 and TRBJ1-2, with D maybe TRBD1 (6 bases). Per the germline V gene, CDR1 is MGHRA and CDR2 is YSYEKL. This CDR3 has 17 residues. The ends were cut back, 2 bases at V and 0 bases at J, with 16 bases in the middle. The CDR3 spells CASSQTTPRGSNYGYTF. The CDR3 DNA reads as TGCGCCAGCAGCCAAACTACCCCCAGGGGCTCTAACTATGGCTACACCTTC.

The V gene is TRBV11-2, the J gene TRBJ1-6; D might be TRBD1 (6 bases). Germline V gene sequence: CDR1 SGHAT, CDR2 FQNNGV. The V end lost 7 bases, the J end lost 8 bases, and 15 bases lay between the germline ends. This CDR3 is built from 14 residues. The CDR3 nucleotides are TGTGCCAGCACCCGCGAGGGGGTGGATTCACCCCTCCACTTT. Translated: CASTREGVDSPLHF.

The genes are TRBV2 and TRBJ2-1; TRBD1 aligns across 9 bases. Germline V gene sequence: CDR1 SNHLY, CDR2 FYNNEI. This CDR3 contains 13 residues. V dropped 8 bases and J dropped 4; count of bases not matched to a gene: 3. Here the CDR3 DNA reads TGTGCCAGCGGGACAGGGTTTTACAATGAGCAGTTCTTC. Translation gives CASGTGFYNEQFF.

This chain links TRBV5-4 with TRBJ2-2; TRBD2 aligns across 8 bases. The J segment lost 6 bases and the V segment lost 1 base, leaving 8 bases of the junction unmatched. The CDR3 contains 16 residues. Germline loops: CDR1 SGHNT, CDR2 YYREEE (reference sequence). The CDR3 DNA sequence: TGTGCCAGCAGCTTGTCGGGGGGGCCTTTTTCCGGGGAGCTGTTTTTT. This gives the protein CASSLSGGPFSGELFF. Looking up the rest from reference TRBV5-4 and TRBJ2-2 gives the full variable domain: ETGVTQSPTHLIKTRGQQVTLRCSSQSGHNTVSWYQQALGQGPQFIFQYYREEENGRGNFPPRFSGLQFPNYSSELNVNALELDDSALYLCASSLSGGPFSGELFFGEGSRLTVL.

The chain recombines TRBV6-6 with TRBJ1-1; maybe TRBD1 (5 bases). V lost 0 bases and J 0 bases, leaving 8 bases between the germline ends. The germline gives CDR1 MNHNY, CDR2 SVGAGI (reference sequence). The CDR3 contains 15 residues. CDR3 DNA sequence: TGTGCCAGCAGTTACTCAGGGGTTATGAACACTGAAGCTTTCTTT. This gives the protein CASSYSGVMNTEAFF.

This clone appeared a single time. This sequence joins TRBV13 and TRBJ2-2, with 13 bases matching TRBD2. The CDR3 consists of 16 residues. Trimming at V came to 6 bases and at J to 1 base, leaving 2 bases not matched to a gene. CDR1 PRHDT and CDR2 FYEKMQ come from the germline V gene (reference sequence). The CDR3: CASSWTSGRNTGELFF. The CDR3 coding sequence is TGTGCCAGCAGTTGGACTAGCGGGAGGAACACCGGGGAGCTGTTTTTT.

The chain combines TRBV10-1 with TRBJ1-6; 7 bases fit TRBD1. V gave up 6 bases and J gave up 7 bases; unmatched junction bases: 3. The CDR3 extends over 13 amino acids. CDR1 and CDR2 from the germline V gene are WNHNN and SYGVQD (reference sequence). The CDR3 protein is CASSPDRNSPLHF. CDR3 sequence (DNA): TGCGCCAGCAGCCCGGACAGGAATTCACCCCTCCACTTT.

The chain links TRBV10-2 to TRBJ1-2; possibly TRBD1 for D (6 bases). V lost 0 bases and J lost 5, with 25 bases in between. Germline V gives CDR1 WSHSY, CDR2 SAAADI. The CDR3 has 19 residues. The CDR3 sequence: CASSESTWGRSLGAYGYTF. As DNA, the CDR3 is TGCGCCAGCAGTGAGTCGACCTGGGGGCGCAGCCTTGGGGCATATGGCTACACCTTC.

To note about this clone: A read error may account for a junction end that differs from germline. V is TRBV10-3 and J is TRBJ2-1; tentatively, D is TRBD2 (6 bases). The CDR3 has 14 amino acids. The germline V gene has CDR1 ENHRY and CDR2 SYGVKD. The CDR3 sequence: CASSDSGEMDEQFF. The CDR3 coding sequence is TGTGCCAGCAGTGATTCGGGAGAGATGGATGAGCAGTTCTTC.

The chain has TRBV7-9 and TRBJ2-5; a possible D gene is TRBD1 (6 bases). The J call may be in error: the DNA end matches TRBJ2-7 better. Germline CDR1 reads SEHNR; CDR2 reads FQNEAQ (reference sequence). The CDR3 sequence is 17 residues long. The CDR3 region has the DNA TGTGCCAGCAGCTTCGGTCTCCCCGCAGGGGCAAACTACGAGCAGTACTTC. Translated: CASSFGLPAGANYEQYF.

Comment on this clone: Other DNA sequences from this sample encode an identical CDR3 as well. CDR3 protein: CASSPTGTYEQYF. The DNA of the CDR3 is TGTGCCAGCAGCCCGACAGGGACCTACGAGCAGTACTTC. This rearrangement joins TRBV7-9 to TRBJ2-7; 7 positions agree with TRBD1. J was trimmed by 2 bases and V by 5 bases; bases with no gene match: 3. The CDR3 runs to 13 residues. CDR1 is SEHNR and CDR2 is FQNEAQ in the germline V gene (reference sequence).

The chain links TRBV4-2 to TRBJ2-3; 7 nucleotides align to TRBD1. The V gene end was trimmed by 0 bases and the J gene end by 4 bases; junction bases not matched to a gene: 7. Germline CDR1 is LGHNA and CDR2 is YNFKEQ. The CDR3 is 16 amino acids. In DNA form, the CDR3 reads TGTGCCAGCAGCCAAGATGCCTCCCAGGGGGCAGATACGCAGTATTTT. Protein sequence: CASSQDASQGADTQYF.

The rearrangement links TRBV6-1 to TRBJ2-5, with a tentative D call TRBD1 (6 bases). CDR1 and CDR2 (germline): MNHNS, SASEGT. This CDR3 is 13 amino acids long. V lost 4 bases, J lost 4 bases, and 10 bases lay in between. CDR3 DNA sequence: TGTGCCAGCAGTGGTTGGACAGCAGAGACCCAGTACTTC. This codes for CASSGWTAETQYF.

The rearrangement joins TRBV27 to TRBJ1-1, with TRBD1 as a possible D gene (6 bases). From germline, CDR1 is MNHEY and CDR2 SMNVEV (reference sequence). The CDR3 spans 15 residues. V shed 2 bases and J shed 4 bases, with 14 bases lying between them. As DNA, the CDR3 is TGTGCCAGCAGTTTAGATCAGGGGTTTGGCACTGAAGCTTTCTTT. Its protein is CASSLDQGFGTEAFF.

The V call is TRBV27, the J call TRBJ2-3; TRBD2 agrees at 8 bases. CDR3 length: 12 residues. Germline CDR1 and CDR2: MNHEY and SMNVEV (reference sequence). J lost 4 bases, V lost 6 bases, and 0 bases had no gene match. The CDR3 sequence: CASRGLADTQYF. As DNA, the CDR3 is TGTGCCAGCAGGGGACTAGCAGATACGCAGTATTTT.

The V and J genes are TRBV27 and TRBJ2-5; 7 bases agree with TRBD1. Germline V CDR1 and CDR2: MNHEY, SMNVEV (reference sequence). The CDR3 covers 14 residues. The J segment lost 5 bases and the V segment lost 5 bases, leaving 8 bases of the junction unmatched. DNA of the CDR3: TGTGCCAGCAGTGCAGGGGGTGAGTGGGAGACCCAGTACTTC. Translated, it gives CASSAGGEWETQYF.

V and J are TRBV5-1 and TRBJ2-3; 7 bases are a match to TRBD1. This CDR3 comprises 17 residues. The ends lost 1 base at V and 1 base at J; junction bases unmatched: 9. Germline CDR1 reads SGHRS; CDR2 reads YFSETQ. As DNA, the CDR3 is TGCGCCAGCAGCTTGACCAACAGGGGAAGGGGCACAGATACGCAGTATTTT. This sequence encodes CASSLTNRGRGTDTQYF.

On this clone itself: At one end the junction does not follow the germline gene, possibly because of a read error. The V gene is TRBV4-1, the J gene TRBJ1-2; maybe TRBD1 (6 bases). This CDR3 is built from 16 residues. CDR1 and CDR2 (germline): MGHRA, YSYEKL. The CDR3 is CASSQVNWGPQDGYTF. The DNA of the CDR3 is TGTGCCAGCAGCCAGGTAAACTGGGGGCCTCAGGATGGCTACACCTTC.

The chain couples TRBV28 to TRBJ1-5; TRBD1 matches 9 bases. In germline, CDR1 is MDHEN, CDR2 SYDVKM. Losses at the gene ends were 7 bases for V and 7 bases for J; bases not matched to a gene: 8. The CDR3 loop spans 14 amino acids. The DNA for the CDR3 is TGTGCCAGCACCGTAGGACAGGGGAAACAGCCCCAGCATTTT. This gives the protein CASTVGQGKQPQHF.

The rearrangement joins TRBV6-6 to TRBJ2-1; D possibly corresponds to TRBD1 (5 bases). Trimming took 9 bases from V and 9 from J, leaving 12 bases between them. The CDR3 runs to 11 residues. Germline CDR1 is MNHNY and CDR2 is SVGAGI (reference sequence). CDR3 amino acids: CASATDTEQFF. CDR3 sequence (DNA): TGTGCCAGTGCGACAGATACTGAGCAGTTCTTC.

The V gene is TRBV19, the J gene TRBJ2-3; 8 bases are shared with TRBD2. Germline assignment: CDR1 LNHDA and CDR2 SQIVND (reference sequence). V was pared by 3 bases and J by 2 bases, with 4 bases of the junction left unmatched. This CDR3 comprises 15 residues. The CDR3 DNA follows: TGTGCCAGTAGTATCGCGGGGGGTCACACAGATACGCAGTATTTT. Protein product: CASSIAGGHTDTQYF.